The rows below give T cell receptor beta chains drawn from one sample of a study of blood T cells in healthy people across ages. TCRdb processed the 5' RACE reads anew with MiXCR; each CDR3 protein has one entry. Seen here are 700,000 or so distinct CDR3 sequences, about 43% observed once, and the top ten hold around 32%. The sample consisted of blood. The receptors were sampled from a man older than 75 in good health. CDR3s include the opening cysteine and the closing phenylalanine or tryptophan. The order of the fields is clone size, D gene, V gene, J gene, CDR3 DNA, CDR3 protein. A D gene is named only where the DNA matches it firmly. The size field is filled for only some rows; it gives once, few, many or a size class.

clone size: -; D gene: -; V gene: TRBV3-1; J gene: TRBJ1-2; CDR3 DNA: TGTGCCAGCAGCCAAGGATCAGGAGGGGGTGGCTACACCTTC; CDR3 protein: CASSQGSGGGGYTF
clone size: few; D gene: TRBD1; V gene: TRBV20-1; J gene: TRBJ2-5; CDR3 DNA: TGCAGTGCTAGAACAGGGGGCTCGGGGGAGACCCAGTACTTC; CDR3 protein: CSARTGGSGETQYF
clone size: few; D gene: TRBD1; V gene: TRBV27; J gene: TRBJ2-7; CDR3 DNA: TGTGCCAGCAGTCGGGGACAGTACTACGAGCAGTACTTC; CDR3 protein: CASSRGQYYEQYF
clone size: -; D gene: TRBD2; V gene: TRBV9; J gene: TRBJ2-1; CDR3 DNA: TGTGCCAGCAGCTTCCTCCCCCGGGCTAGCGGGGATTCCTACAATGAGCAGTTCTTC; CDR3 protein: CASSFLPRASGDSYNEQFF
clone size: -; D gene: TRBD1; V gene: TRBV24-1; J gene: TRBJ2-1; CDR3 DNA: TGTGCCACCAGTGATACAACAGGGGGACCCTACAATGAGCAGTTCTTC; CDR3 protein: CATSDTTGGPYNEQFF
clone size: once; D gene: -; V gene: TRBV6-4; J gene: TRBJ1-2; CDR3 DNA: TGTGCCAGCAGTGACTCTAACAGAGACTATGGCTACACCTTC; CDR3 protein: CASSDSNRDYGYTF
clone size: -; D gene: -; V gene: TRBV7-8; J gene: TRBJ1-2; CDR3 DNA: TGTGCCAGCGCCGCAGGTGGAAACTATGGCTACACCTTC; CDR3 protein: CASAAGGNYGYTF
clone size: -; D gene: -; V gene: TRBV6-6; J gene: TRBJ1-5; CDR3 DNA: TGTGCCAGCACTACTGACAGGTTTGGCAATCAGCCCCAGCATTTT; CDR3 protein: CASTTDRFGNQPQHF
clone size: few; D gene: TRBD1; V gene: TRBV14; J gene: TRBJ1-2; CDR3 DNA: TGTGCCAGCAGCAAAATCAGGGGGACCCGCTACACCTTC; CDR3 protein: CASSKIRGTRYTF
clone size: -; D gene: TRBD2; V gene: TRBV28; J gene: TRBJ2-7; CDR3 DNA: TGTGCCAGCATCCCGGGGACTAGCGGCTTATACGAGCAGTACTTC; CDR3 protein: CASIPGTSGLYEQYF
clone size: -; D gene: -; V gene: TRBV6-2/TRBV6-3; J gene: TRBJ2-5; CDR3 DNA: TGTGCCAGCAGTTGGCCGTTCGGCAGGGGTCAAGAGACCCAGTACTTC; CDR3 protein: CASSWPFGRGQETQYF
clone size: once; D gene: TRBD1; V gene: TRBV3-1; J gene: TRBJ1-1; CDR3 DNA: TGTGCCAGCAGCCCTCCCGGACAGGGGGCTCAGTCTTTCTTT; CDR3 protein: CASSPPGQGAQSFF
clone size: -; D gene: -; V gene: TRBV4-2; J gene: TRBJ2-7; CDR3 DNA: TGTGCCAGCAGCCAAGAAGGGGGGAGCTCCTACAATGAGCAGTACTTC; CDR3 protein: CASSQEGGSSYNEQYF
clone size: -; D gene: TRBD2; V gene: TRBV25-1; J gene: TRBJ2-3; CDR3 DNA: TGTGCCAGCAACCTAGGACTAGGTCCCACAGATACGCAGTATTTT; CDR3 protein: CASNLGLGPTDTQYF
clone size: -; D gene: -; V gene: TRBV5-1; J gene: TRBJ1-1; CDR3 DNA: TGCGCCAGCAGCCCACGAGGGGTTGGCACTGAAGCTTTCTTT; CDR3 protein: CASSPRGVGTEAFF
clone size: -; D gene: TRBD1; V gene: TRBV2; J gene: TRBJ1-5; CDR3 DNA: TGTGCCAGCAGTGATCGGACAGGGCTTCAGCCCCAGCATTTT; CDR3 protein: CASSDRTGLQPQHF
clone size: -; D gene: -; V gene: TRBV28; J gene: TRBJ1-1; CDR3 DNA: TGTGCCAGCAGATCCCCTTTCCAGGGGAGCACTGAAGCTTTCTTT; CDR3 protein: CASRSPFQGSTEAFF
clone size: -; D gene: -; V gene: TRBV10-1; J gene: TRBJ2-7; CDR3 DNA: TGCGCCAGCAGTGAGTCGACTAGGGACACCTCCTACGAGCAGTACTTC; CDR3 protein: CASSESTRDTSYEQYF
clone size: -; D gene: TRBD1; V gene: TRBV3-1; J gene: TRBJ2-1; CDR3 DNA: TGTGCCAGCAGCCATCTAGACAGGGTTGATGAGCAGTTCTTC; CDR3 protein: CASSHLDRVDEQFF
clone size: few; D gene: -; V gene: TRBV7-2; J gene: TRBJ2-7; CDR3 DNA: TGTGCCAGCAGCTTCGGGGGTAATATAGCCCAGTACTTC; CDR3 protein: CASSFGGNIAQYF
clone size: -; D gene: TRBD2; V gene: TRBV6-5; J gene: TRBJ2-7; CDR3 DNA: TGTGCCAGCAGTCGACCCAATAGCGGGGGGGATAACGAGCAGTACTTC; CDR3 protein: CASSRPNSGGDNEQYF
clone size: few; D gene: -; V gene: TRBV20-1; J gene: TRBJ1-1; CDR3 DNA: TGCAGTGCTAGAGAGGGGGGCGTGAGGGAAGCTTTCTTT; CDR3 protein: CSAREGGVREAFF
clone size: few; D gene: TRBD1; V gene: TRBV6-6; J gene: TRBJ2-6; CDR3 DNA: TGTGCCAGCAGTTTTACAGGGGGCGCTGGGGCCAACGTCCTGACTTTC; CDR3 protein: CASSFTGGAGANVLTF
clone size: few; D gene: -; V gene: TRBV28; J gene: TRBJ2-5; CDR3 DNA: TGTGCCAGCATCAGCCGTGCGGAGACCCAGTACTTC; CDR3 protein: CASISRAETQYF
clone size: -; D gene: -; V gene: TRBV20-1; J gene: TRBJ2-5; CDR3 DNA: TGCAGTGCTAGAGAGAGGGGGAGGCAGGGCCACAATGAGCAGTACTTC; CDR3 protein: CSARERGRQGHNEQYF
clone size: few; D gene: -; V gene: TRBV6-2/TRBV6-3; J gene: TRBJ1-1; CDR3 DNA: TGTGCCAGCAGTCCAGATGGGGGGACTGAAGCTTTCTTT; CDR3 protein: CASSPDGGTEAFF
clone size: few; D gene: -; V gene: TRBV5-4; J gene: TRBJ2-1; CDR3 DNA: TGTGCCAGCACCGGGCCTGGGCGCGAAAATGAGCAGTTCTTC; CDR3 protein: CASTGPGRENEQFF
clone size: few; D gene: -; V gene: TRBV20-1; J gene: TRBJ2-3; CDR3 DNA: TGCAGTGCTAGAGAGTTTGTTAGAATTGGCACAGATACGCAGTATTTT; CDR3 protein: CSAREFVRIGTDTQYF
clone size: -; D gene: -; V gene: TRBV18; J gene: TRBJ1-2; CDR3 DNA: TGTGCCAGCTCACCACCGTTGCCCAGGGGTTATGGCTACACCTTC; CDR3 protein: CASSPPLPRGYGYTF
clone size: few; D gene: TRBD1; V gene: TRBV7-9; J gene: TRBJ2-2; CDR3 DNA: TGTGCCAGCAGCCCATGGACAGGGCCGAACACCGGGGAGCTGTTTTTT; CDR3 protein: CASSPWTGPNTGELFF
clone size: few; D gene: -; V gene: TRBV6-2/TRBV6-3; J gene: TRBJ1-2; CDR3 DNA: TGTGCCGCAGCCCCCTCGGGCATCTATGGCTACACCTTC; CDR3 protein: CAAAPSGIYGYTF
clone size: -; D gene: -; V gene: TRBV7-2; J gene: TRBJ2-7; CDR3 DNA: TGTGCCAGCAGCTTAGGTGGGGTAGCGAGCTACGAGCAGTACTTC; CDR3 protein: CASSLGGVASYEQYF
clone size: -; D gene: -; V gene: TRBV28; J gene: TRBJ1-1; CDR3 DNA: TGTGCCAGCAACGGGCCGAACACTGAAGCTTTCTTT; CDR3 protein: CASNGPNTEAFF
clone size: -; D gene: -; V gene: TRBV5-6; J gene: TRBJ1-1; CDR3 DNA: TGTGCCAGCATGCCAAGACTCGGGAACACTGAAGCTTTCTTT; CDR3 protein: CASMPRLGNTEAFF
clone size: few; D gene: -; V gene: TRBV14; J gene: TRBJ2-7; CDR3 DNA: TGTGCCAGCAGCCAACCTTTAAAACAGGGTCGGGACGAGCAGTACTTC; CDR3 protein: CASSQPLKQGRDEQYF
clone size: -; D gene: -; V gene: TRBV7-2; J gene: TRBJ2-7; CDR3 DNA: TGTGCCAGCAGCCCCGACTCCCCCAGGGACGAGCAGTACTTC; CDR3 protein: CASSPDSPRDEQYF
clone size: -; D gene: -; V gene: TRBV20-1; J gene: TRBJ2-7; CDR3 DNA: TGCAGTGCTAGAGACCCGGGCAGGGCCTCCTACGAGCAGTACTTC; CDR3 protein: CSARDPGRASYEQYF
clone size: few; D gene: TRBD1; V gene: TRBV20-1; J gene: TRBJ2-5; CDR3 DNA: TGCAGTGCAGCCCTCGAGGAGGGGACAGGGCAGCCTGAGCAGTACTTC; CDR3 protein: CSAALEEGTGQPEQYF
clone size: -; D gene: -; V gene: TRBV6-1; J gene: TRBJ1-1; CDR3 DNA: TGTGCCAGCAGTGAAAAGGTTTGGGGTGGGAACACTGAAGCTTTCTTT; CDR3 protein: CASSEKVWGGNTEAFF
clone size: many; D gene: TRBD2; V gene: TRBV28; J gene: TRBJ2-1; CDR3 DNA: TGTGCCAGCAGTTTATTTGGGGTAGCGGGAGGCTACAATGAGCAGTTCTTC; CDR3 protein: CASSLFGVAGGYNEQFF
clone size: -; D gene: TRBD2; V gene: TRBV7-2; J gene: TRBJ2-2; CDR3 DNA: TGTGCCAGCAGCTTATCCGGGGGGGCGTCCCTCGGGGAGCTGTTTTTT; CDR3 protein: CASSLSGGASLGELFF
clone size: -; D gene: -; V gene: TRBV6-6; J gene: TRBJ2-1; CDR3 DNA: TGTGCCAGCAGTTACCGGGACTCCTTCGCCTACAATGAGCAGTTCTTC; CDR3 protein: CASSYRDSFAYNEQFF
clone size: many; D gene: -; V gene: TRBV5-1; J gene: TRBJ2-3; CDR3 DNA: TGCGCCAGCAGCTCAGCTAGTGCAGATACGCAGTATTTT; CDR3 protein: CASSSASADTQYF
clone size: few; D gene: -; V gene: TRBV20-1; J gene: TRBJ2-3; CDR3 DNA: TGCAGTGCTAGAGATCGGGCTGTCACAGATACGCAGTATTTT; CDR3 protein: CSARDRAVTDTQYF
clone size: -; D gene: TRBD1; V gene: TRBV7-9; J gene: TRBJ1-2; CDR3 DNA: TGTGCCAGCAGTGCCGACAGGGGAGGGTTCGGCTACACCTTC; CDR3 protein: CASSADRGGFGYTF
clone size: -; D gene: -; V gene: TRBV4-1; J gene: TRBJ2-5; CDR3 DNA: TGCGCCAGCAGCCAAGAGGGGGACGGGGAGACCCAGTACTTC; CDR3 protein: CASSQEGDGETQYF